This record covers a single T cell receptor beta chain. The target antigen is unknown. The data originate from a study of cytomegalovirus exposure and HLA in healthy donors. About the research overall: Approximately 83 million unique TCRs from HLA-typed donors were held in an early data release. Study-level points and caveats: Presence/absence comparisons presumed near-even sequencing depth among donors. Researchers catalogued 164 TCR beta chains as cytomegalovirus-associated.

Both 60 Vbeta primers and 13 Jbeta primers went into the PCR. As handled by the study authors: Later analysis identified approximately 88 million unique TCR beta chains, some 10 million shared. TCRdb keeps only in-frame clones here, not all; method: immunoSEQ multiplex PCR. From that table come the V and J calls and clone size; the DNA was used to work out D and trimming. The repertoire holds 89,000 or so clones, 60% to 80% seen once, with about 2.1% in the top ten. Per germline, CDR1 SGHRS and CDR2 YFSETQ. The CDR3 totals 17 residues. V lost 4 bases, J lost 9 bases, and 17 bases stayed unmatched. The chain recombines TRBV5-1 with TRBJ2-1; 9 nucleotides line up with TRBD1. Material: PBMCs. The TCR sequence derives from a boy younger than 18 in good health and CMV-seronegative. CDR3 loop: CASSRGRLRDRDAEQFF. The CDR3 coding sequence is TGCGCCAGCAGCCGGGGCCGCCTCAGGGACAGGGATGCTGAGCAGTTCTTC.